The rows below give T cell receptor beta chains drawn from one sample of a study of CD8 T cells in Susac syndrome. Each CDR3 protein gets one entry after TCRdb re-called the immunoSEQ multiplex PCR reads with MiXCR. The sample consists of 150,000 to 200,000 distinct CDR3 sequences, about 95% of them appearing once. Input material: CD8+ T cells from PBMCs. These receptors originate from a human donor with multiple sclerosis. Each CDR3 is given without its conserved first and last residue. A D gene is named only where the DNA matches it firmly.

CDR3 protein | J gene | D gene | V gene
ASSQIPDTQY | TRBJ2-3 | NA | TRBV27
SAGGRTGRTDTQY | TRBJ2-3 | NA | TRBV20-1
ASSQDRRGRAYNEQF | TRBJ2-1 | TRBD2 | TRBV3-1
ASSRGSYNSPLH | TRBJ1-6 | NA | TRBV7-3
ASSSDWSSGNTIY | TRBJ1-3 | NA | TRBV11-1
SVDSGYGYT | TRBJ1-2 | NA | TRBV29-1
ATTWTGSYEQY | TRBJ2-7 | TRBD1 | TRBV5-6
ASRDQVYGYT | TRBJ1-2 | NA | TRBV9
SLSKLGRKYNEQF | TRBJ2-1 | NA | TRBV29-1
ASSLYLNQETQY | TRBJ2-5 | NA | TRBV5-1
ASSEFGFYEQY | TRBJ2-7 | NA | TRBV2
ASSKGGGGAFDTGELF | TRBJ2-2 | NA | TRBV4-2
ASSFNGVTEAF | TRBJ1-1 | NA | TRBV27
ASSPGPYYNEQF | TRBJ2-1 | NA | TRBV18
AISEQGAVYEQY | TRBJ2-7 | TRBD1 | TRBV10-3
ATQPGQGNTGELF | TRBJ2-2 | TRBD1 | TRBV15
ASSGGGDTQY | TRBJ2-3 | NA | TRBV9
AIREKGNEQF | TRBJ2-1 | NA | TRBV10-3
ASSFAGTGNEQY | TRBJ2-7 | TRBD1 | TRBV6-5
ASSEPTGDTEAF | TRBJ1-1 | TRBD1 | TRBV6-2/TRBV6-3
ASSWQINQPQH | TRBJ1-5 | NA | TRBV28
ASSLGGQGLHEQY | TRBJ2-7 | TRBD1 | TRBV3-1
SVVGLGGLGTEAF | TRBJ1-1 | NA | TRBV29-1
ASTYSGRDYNEQF | TRBJ2-1 | TRBD2 | TRBV28
ASSIDRYSGNTIY | TRBJ1-3 | NA | TRBV5-1
ASTRRRGRNEQF | TRBJ2-1 | NA | TRBV12-3/TRBV12-4
SVVGSYEQY | TRBJ2-7 | NA | TRBV29-1